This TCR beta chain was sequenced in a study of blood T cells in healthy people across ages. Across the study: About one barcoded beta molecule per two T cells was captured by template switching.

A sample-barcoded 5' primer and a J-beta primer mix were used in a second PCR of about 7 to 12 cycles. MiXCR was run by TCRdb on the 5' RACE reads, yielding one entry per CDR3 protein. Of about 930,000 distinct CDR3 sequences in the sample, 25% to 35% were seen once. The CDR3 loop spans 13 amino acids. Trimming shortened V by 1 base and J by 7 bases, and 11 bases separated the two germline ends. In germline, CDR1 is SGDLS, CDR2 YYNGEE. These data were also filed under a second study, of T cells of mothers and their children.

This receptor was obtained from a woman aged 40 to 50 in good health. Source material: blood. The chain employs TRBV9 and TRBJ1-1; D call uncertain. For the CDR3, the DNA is TGTGCCAGCAGCGTACGGAGGGAAAGTGAAGCTTTCTTT. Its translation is CASSVRRESEAFF. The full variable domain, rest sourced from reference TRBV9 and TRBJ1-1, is DSGVTQTPKHLITATGQRVTLRCSPRSGDLSVYWYQQSLDQGLQFLIQYYNGEERAKGNILERFSAQQFPDLHSELNLSSLELGDSALYFCASSVRRESEAFFGQGTRLTVV.